Detailed here is one TCR beta chain. The source of the sample is a study of technical replicates of blood from a few donors. Germline V gene sequence: CDR1 LNHDA, CDR2 SQIVND (reference sequence). This CDR3 is built from 14 residues. V was clipped by 8 bases and J by 0 bases, with 13 bases between them. TCRdb keeps only in-frame clones here, not all; method: immunoSEQ multiplex PCR. The sample carries approximately 60,000 clones, around 85% recorded once. The source is a human donor in good health. Some clones in this sample may be carry-over from other donors' samples. The rearrangement uses TRBV19 and TRBJ1-1; no reliable D call. The sample was PBMCs. CDR3 bases: TGTGCCAGTGAAACCCCCGGGTTGAACACTGAAGCTTTCTTT. It yields the protein CASETPGLNTEAFF.